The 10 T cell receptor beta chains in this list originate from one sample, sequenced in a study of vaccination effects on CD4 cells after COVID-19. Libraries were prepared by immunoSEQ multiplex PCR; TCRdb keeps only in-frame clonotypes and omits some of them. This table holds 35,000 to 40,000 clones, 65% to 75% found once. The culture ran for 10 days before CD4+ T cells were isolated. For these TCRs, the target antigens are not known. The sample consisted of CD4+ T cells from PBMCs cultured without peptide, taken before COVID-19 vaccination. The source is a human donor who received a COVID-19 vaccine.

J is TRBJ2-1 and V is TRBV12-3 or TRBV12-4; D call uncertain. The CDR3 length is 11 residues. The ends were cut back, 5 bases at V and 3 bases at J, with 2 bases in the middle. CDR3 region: CASSLYNEQFF. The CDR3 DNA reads TGTGCCAGCAGTCTCTACAATGAGCAGTTCTTC.

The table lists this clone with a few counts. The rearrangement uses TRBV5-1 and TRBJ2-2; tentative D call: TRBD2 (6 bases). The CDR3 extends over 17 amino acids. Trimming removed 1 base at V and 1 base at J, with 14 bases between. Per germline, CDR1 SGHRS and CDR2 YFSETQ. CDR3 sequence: CASSLTAGSLNTGELFF. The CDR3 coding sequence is TGCGCCAGCAGCTTGACGGCGGGAAGCCTGAACACCGGGGAGCTGTTTTTT.

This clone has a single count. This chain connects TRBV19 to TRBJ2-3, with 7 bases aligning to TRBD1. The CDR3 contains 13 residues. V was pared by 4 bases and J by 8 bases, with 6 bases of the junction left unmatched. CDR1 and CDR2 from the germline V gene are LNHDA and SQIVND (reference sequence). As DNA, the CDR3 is TGTGCCAGTAGTACGGTTGACAGGGCTACGCAGTATTTT. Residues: CASSTVDRATQYF.

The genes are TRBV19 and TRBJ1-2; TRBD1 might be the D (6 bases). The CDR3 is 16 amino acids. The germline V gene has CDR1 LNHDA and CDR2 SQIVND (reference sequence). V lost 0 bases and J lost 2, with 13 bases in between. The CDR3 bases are TGTGCCAGTAGTATAGATTACAGGGAACTCAACTATGGCTACACCTTC. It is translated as CASSIDYRELNYGYTF.

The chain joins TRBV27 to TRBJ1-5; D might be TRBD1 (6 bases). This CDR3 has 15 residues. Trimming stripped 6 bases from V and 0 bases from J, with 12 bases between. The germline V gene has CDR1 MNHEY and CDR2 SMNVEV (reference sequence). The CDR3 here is CASRGGPRSNQPQHF. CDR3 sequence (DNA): TGTGCCAGCAGGGGGGGGCCGCGTAGCAATCAGCCCCAGCATTTT.

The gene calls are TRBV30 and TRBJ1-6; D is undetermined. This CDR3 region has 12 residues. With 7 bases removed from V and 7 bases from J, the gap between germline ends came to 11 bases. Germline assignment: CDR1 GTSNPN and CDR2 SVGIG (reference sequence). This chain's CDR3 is CASGPSNSPLHF. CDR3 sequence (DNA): TGTGCCTCCGGGCCATCGAATTCACCCCTCCACTTT.

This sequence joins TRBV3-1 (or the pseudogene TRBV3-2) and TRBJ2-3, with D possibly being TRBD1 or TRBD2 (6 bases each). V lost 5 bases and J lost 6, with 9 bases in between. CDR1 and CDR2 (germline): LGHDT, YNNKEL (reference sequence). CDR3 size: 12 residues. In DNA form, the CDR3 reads TGTGCCAGCAGCGGAGGGGGGGATACGCAGTATTTT. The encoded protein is CASSGGGDTQYF.

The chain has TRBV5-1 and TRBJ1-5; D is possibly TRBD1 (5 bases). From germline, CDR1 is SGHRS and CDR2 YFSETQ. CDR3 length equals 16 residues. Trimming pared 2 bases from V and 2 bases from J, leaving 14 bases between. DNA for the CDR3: TGCGCCAGCAGCTTAGAGGGACCGGCGGGCAATCAGCCCCAGCATTTT. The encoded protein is CASSLEGPAGNQPQHF.

CDR3 sequence: CASSLKMGQSYGYTF. The DNA for the CDR3 is TGTGCCAGCAGTTTAAAGATGGGACAGTCCTATGGCTACACCTTC. This chain connects TRBV27 to TRBJ1-2; 7 bases agree with TRBD1. The V gene's germline CDR1 is MNHEY and CDR2 SMNVEV (reference sequence). J gave up 4 bases and V 2 bases, and 7 bases lay outside the gene matches. CDR3 length: 15 amino acids.

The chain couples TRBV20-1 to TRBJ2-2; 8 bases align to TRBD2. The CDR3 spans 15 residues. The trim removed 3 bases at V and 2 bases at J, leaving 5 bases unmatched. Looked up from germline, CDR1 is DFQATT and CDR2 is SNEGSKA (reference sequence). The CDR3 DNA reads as TGCAGTGCTAGTCCAGCGGGAGCTAACACCGGGGAGCTGTTTTTT. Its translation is CSASPAGANTGELFF.